Each of the 16 T cell receptor beta chains below was sequenced from the same sample in a study of blood T cell repertoires in COVID-19. Assay: immunoSEQ multiplex PCR; the TCRdb copy retains only in-frame clones and omits some. The sample has a few hundred thousand clones, roughly 82% seen once; the top ten hold about 12%. The sequenced sample was peripheral blood. The source of these receptors is a man older than 75 with acute or convalescent COVID-19.

The rearrangement links TRBV2 to TRBJ2-5, with TRBD2 as a possible D gene (6 bases). Germline values: CDR1 SNHLY, CDR2 FYNNEI. This CDR3 is built from 15 residues. Trimming stripped 2 bases from V and 5 bases from J, with 15 bases between. This CDR3 is CASSERGLGKETQYF. CDR3 nucleotides: TGTGCCAGCAGTGAAAGGGGACTGGGCAAGGAGACCCAGTACTTC.

The genes are TRBV7-9 and TRBJ1-1; D gene uncertain. The V gene lost 5 bases and the J gene lost 8 bases, with 6 bases spanning the gap. This CDR3 is 10 amino acids long. Per the germline V gene, CDR1 is SEHNR and CDR2 is FQNEAQ (reference sequence). DNA for the CDR3: TGTGCCAGCAGCGGCAGGGAAGCTTTCTTT. This sequence encodes CASSGREAFF.

The chain combines TRBV7-2 with TRBJ1-1, with D perhaps TRBD1 (6 bases). Germline-derived CDR1 and CDR2 are SGHTA and FQGNSA. With 1 base removed from V and 9 bases from J, the gap between germline ends came to 12 bases. This CDR3 comprises 13 residues. CDR3 residues: CASSLGGGGKAFF. The DNA of the CDR3 is TGTGCCAGCAGCTTAGGGGGAGGGGGTAAAGCTTTCTTT.

V gene TRBV5-8 combines with J gene TRBJ1-1; D may be TRBD1 (5 bases). CDR1 SGHTS and CDR2 YDEGEE come from the germline V gene. Trimming removed 1 base from V and 7 bases from J, with 14 bases in between. The CDR3 totals 14 residues. CDR3: CASSLRWGADEAFF. The CDR3, as DNA: TGTGCCAGCAGCTTGAGGTGGGGCGCGGATGAAGCTTTCTTT.

This chain joins TRBV2 and TRBJ2-4; 14 bases align to TRBD2. CDR3 length: 16 residues. Looked up from germline, CDR1 is SNHLY and CDR2 is FYNNEI. Losses at the gene ends were 7 bases for V and 3 bases for J; bases not matched to a gene: 5. In DNA, the CDR3 is TGTGCCAGCATGGGACTAGCGGGAGTGGTCAAAAACATTCAGTACTTC. It encodes CASMGLAGVVKNIQYF.

As regards this clone: One end of the junction does not line up with germline, which may come from a read error. The genes are TRBV10-2 and TRBJ1-3; tentatively, D is TRBD1 (5 bases). Germline V gene data show CDR1 as WSHSY and CDR2 as SAAADI. The CDR3 has 14 residues. Here the CDR3 DNA reads TGCGCCAGCAGTGAGTCTCGGGGGGAAGGACGACTTTTATTT. It yields the protein CASSESRGEGRLLF.

The gene calls are TRBV28 and TRBJ1-3; TRBD1 might be the D (6 bases). Trimming removed 4 bases at V and 0 bases at J, with 10 bases between. This CDR3 comprises 15 residues. Per germline, CDR1 MDHEN and CDR2 SYDVKM. This chain's CDR3 is CASSSWTASGNTIYF. The CDR3 DNA reads as TGTGCCAGCAGTTCCTGGACAGCCTCTGGAAACACCATATATTTT.

A note on this clone: The same CDR3 can be traced to other DNA sequences in this sample. In nucleotides, the CDR3 is TGTGCCAGTAGTAGGGGGACTAGCGGGATCTACGAGCAGTACTTC. It is translated as CASSRGTSGIYEQYF. The V call is TRBV19, the J call TRBJ2-7, with 13 bases aligning to TRBD2. This CDR3 has 15 residues. Germline trimming cut 4 bases from V and 3 bases from J; bases unmatched to any gene: 3. Germline CDR1 reads LNHDA; CDR2 reads SQIVND (reference sequence).

The V call is TRBV7-8, the J call TRBJ1-4; D is possibly TRBD1 (6 bases). V was cut by 2 bases and J by 3 bases, with 10 bases left in between. The CDR3 totals 15 residues. Germline loops: CDR1 SGHVS, CDR2 FQNEAQ. In nucleotides, the CDR3 is TGTGCCAGCAGCTTAATAGGGGGGGCTAATGAAAAACTGTTTTTT. Residues: CASSLIGGANEKLFF.

V and J are TRBV5-1 and TRBJ2-3, with TRBD2 matching 13 bases. The V segment lost 0 bases and the J segment 5 bases; nucleotides outside the gene matches: 3. CDR1 is SGHRS and CDR2 is YFSETQ in the germline V gene. The CDR3 is 16 residues long. DNA of the CDR3: TGCGCCAGCAGCTTGGGACTAGCGGGAGGTGTAGATACGCAGTATTTT. Amino acids: CASSLGLAGGVDTQYF.

The gene calls are TRBV7-8 and TRBJ2-2; perhaps TRBD2 as D (5 bases). V was clipped by 5 bases and J by 5 bases, with 12 bases between them. The CDR3 runs to 14 residues. Per germline, CDR1 SGHVS and CDR2 FQNEAQ. The CDR3 spells CASSTASPTGELFF. CDR3 sequence (DNA): TGTGCCAGCAGCACCGCTAGCCCAACCGGGGAGCTGTTTTTT.

The CDR3 DNA sequence: TGTGCCAGCAGTAGGGCGGTGAGGACACACTCCTACGAGCAGTACTTC. Translating it yields CASSRAVRTHSYEQYF. The V and J genes are TRBV27 and TRBJ2-7; D possibly corresponds to TRBD1 (5 bases). Germline-derived CDR1 and CDR2 are MNHEY and SMNVEV (reference sequence). The CDR3 totals 16 residues. V lost 5 bases, J lost 0 bases, and 17 bases lay in between.

J is TRBJ2-3 and V is TRBV7-9; a possible D gene is TRBD1 (6 bases). CDR1 is SEHNR, CDR2 FQNEAQ, per germline (reference sequence). CDR3 length equals 13 residues. Trimming shortened V by 5 bases and J by 4 bases, and 10 bases separated the two germline ends. CDR3 loop: CASSPQGPDTQYF. In nucleotides, the CDR3 is TGTGCCAGCAGCCCCCAGGGGCCAGATACGCAGTATTTT.

The V gene is TRBV6-5, the J gene TRBJ1-2; weak D call: TRBD1 (5 bases). The CDR3 extends over 11 amino acids. V was shortened by 10 bases and J by 6 bases, with 12 bases between the two germline ends. Per the germline V gene, CDR1 is MNHEY and CDR2 is SVGAGI. The chain's CDR3 is CAMGLLHGYTF. CDR3 in DNA: TGTGCCATGGGACTTCTTCATGGCTACACCTTC.

This chain connects TRBV7-9 to TRBJ1-2, with 11 bases lining up with TRBD1. Trimming at V came to 7 bases and at J to 3 bases, leaving 7 bases not matched to a gene. CDR1 and CDR2 (germline): SEHNR, FQNEAQ (reference sequence). This CDR3 spans 15 amino acids. The CDR3 spells CASTLGGQGDYGYTF. CDR3 nucleotide sequence: TGTGCCAGCACGCTCGGGGGACAGGGGGACTATGGCTACACCTTC.

This clone occurred once. This chain connects TRBV28 to TRBJ1-5; tentatively, D is TRBD1 (5 bases). The CDR3 sequence is 15 residues long. V lost 6 bases to trimming and J lost 6 bases, with 18 bases between them. The germline V gene has CDR1 MDHEN and CDR2 SYDVKM. The CDR3 nucleotides are TGTGCCAGCAGCCCAAGGTTAGGGGTTTCTCAGCCCCAGCATTTT. Residues: CASSPRLGVSQPQHF.